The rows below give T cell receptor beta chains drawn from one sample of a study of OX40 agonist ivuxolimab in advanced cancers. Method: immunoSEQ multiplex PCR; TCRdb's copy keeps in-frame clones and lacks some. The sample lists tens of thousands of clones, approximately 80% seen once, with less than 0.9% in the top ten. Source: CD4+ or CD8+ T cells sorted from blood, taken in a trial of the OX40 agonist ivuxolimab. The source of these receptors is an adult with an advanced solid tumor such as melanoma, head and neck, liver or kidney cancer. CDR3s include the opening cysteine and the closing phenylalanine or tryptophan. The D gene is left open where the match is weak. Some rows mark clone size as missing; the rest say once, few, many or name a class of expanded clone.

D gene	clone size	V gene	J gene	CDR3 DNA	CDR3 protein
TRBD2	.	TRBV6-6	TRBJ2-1	TGTGCCAGCAAAAAAGGGACTAGCGGGTGGAATGAGCAGTTCTTC	CASKKGTSGWNEQFF
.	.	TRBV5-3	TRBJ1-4	TGTGCCAGAAGCTTGTTAGGGACCGCAACTAATGAAAAACTGTTTTTT	CARSLLGTATNEKLFF
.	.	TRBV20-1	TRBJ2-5	TGCAGTGCTAGGCGCGAGACCCAGTACTTC	CSARRETQYF
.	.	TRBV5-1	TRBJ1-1	TGCGCCAGCAGCTTAAACAGCGTAGTCACTGAAGCTTTCTTT	CASSLNSVVTEAFF
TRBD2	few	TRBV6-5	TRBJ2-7	TGTGCCAGCAGCCCCCTAGCGGGAGGTCAATACGAGCAGTACTTC	CASSPLAGGQYEQYF
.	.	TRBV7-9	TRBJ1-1	TGTGCCAGCAGCCCGCCCGGGAGAGAGGAGAACACTGAAGCTTTCTTT	CASSPPGREENTEAFF
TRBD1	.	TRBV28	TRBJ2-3	TGTGCCAGCAGTGGACAGGACACAGATACGCAGTATTTT	CASSGQDTDTQYF
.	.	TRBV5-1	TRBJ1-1	TGCGCCAGCAGCTTACCAGGGATGAACACTGAAGCTTTCTTT	CASSLPGMNTEAFF
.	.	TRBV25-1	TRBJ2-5	TGTGCCAGCAGTGAATTTGGGCCACAAGAGACCCAGTACTTC	CASSEFGPQETQYF
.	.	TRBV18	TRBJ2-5	TGTGCCAGCTCACCACTAGGAAGCCAAGAGACCCAGTACTTC	CASSPLGSQETQYF
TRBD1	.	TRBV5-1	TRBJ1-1	TGCGCCAGCAGCGCCAAGACAGGGGATAACACTGAAGCTTTCTTT	CASSAKTGDNTEAFF
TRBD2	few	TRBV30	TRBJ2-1	TGTGCCTGGTCCTGGAGACTAGCGTTCGACAATGAGCAGTTCTTC	CAWSWRLAFDNEQFF
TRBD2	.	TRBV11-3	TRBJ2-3	TGTGCCAGCAGCTTAGGGAAGCGGGAGAGCACAGATACGCAGTATTTT	CASSLGKRESTDTQYF
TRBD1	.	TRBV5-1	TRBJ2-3	TGCGCCAGCAGCTCCCCGGGACAGGGGGGGGCAGATACGCAGTATTTT	CASSSPGQGGADTQYF
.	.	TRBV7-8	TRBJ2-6	TGTGCCAGCAGCCCCGGTATCTCTGGGGCCAACGTCCTGACTTTC	CASSPGISGANVLTF
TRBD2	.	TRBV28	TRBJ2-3	TGTGCCATCCGGGCTACTAGCGGGGTGGCTGATACGCAGTATTTT	CAIRATSGVADTQYF
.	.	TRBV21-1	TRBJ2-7	TGTGCCAGCAGCAACCGGGACAACGAAACGTACGAGCAGTACTTC	CASSNRDNETYEQYF
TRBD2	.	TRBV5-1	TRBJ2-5	TGCGCCAGCAGCGTCGGGACTAGCGGGAGGGCCGTCGAGGAGACCCAGTACTTC	CASSVGTSGRAVEETQYF
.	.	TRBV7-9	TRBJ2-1	TGTGCCAGCAGCTCCCTCCAGGGGTACAATGAGCAGTTCTTC	CASSSLQGYNEQFF
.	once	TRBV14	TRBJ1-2	TGTGCCAGCAGCCCAACACAGCAAACTAACTATGGCTACACCTTC	CASSPTQQTNYGYTF
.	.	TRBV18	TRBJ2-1	TGTGCCAGCTCATCATTGACAGGACACAATGAGCAGTTCTTC	CASSSLTGHNEQFF
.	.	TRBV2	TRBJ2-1	TGTGCCAGCAGTGATAGGGGCACCGAAGCCTACAATGAGCAGTTCTTC	CASSDRGTEAYNEQFF
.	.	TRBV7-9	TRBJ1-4	TGTGCCAGCAGCCCTATTGTGGCAGGCCGTAATGAAAAACTGTTTTTT	CASSPIVAGRNEKLFF
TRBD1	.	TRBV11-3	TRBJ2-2	TGTGCCAGCAGCCGGACAGGGGCCAACGGGGAGCTGTTTTTT	CASSRTGANGELFF
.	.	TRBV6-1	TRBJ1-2	TGTGCCAGCATGAGGATTAATAACTATGGCTACACCTTC	CASMRINNYGYTF
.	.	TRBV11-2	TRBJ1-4	TGTGCCAGCAGCTTCCGGTTCGGGTCTAATGAAAAACTGTTTTTT	CASSFRFGSNEKLFF
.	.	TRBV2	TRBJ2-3	TGTGCCAGCAGCCCCGGGACGTGGGGCACAGATACGCAGTATTTT	CASSPGTWGTDTQYF
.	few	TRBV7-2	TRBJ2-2	TGTGCCAGCAGCTTAGTTGGGGGCTCGAACACCGGGGAGCTGTTTTTT	CASSLVGGSNTGELFF
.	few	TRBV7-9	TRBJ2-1	TGTGCCACCCGGACCGATTACAATGAGCAGTTCTTC	CATRTDYNEQFF